This TCR beta chain emerged from a study of cytomegalovirus exposure and HLA in healthy donors. Study-level findings and limits: In an earlier analysis, most TCR beta V segments were productive about 87% or about 30% of the time.

This CDR3 is 18 amino acids long. From germline, CDR1 is SGHTA and CDR2 FQGNSA. Trimming removed 2 bases from V and 0 bases from J; junction bases left unmatched: 5. Remarks on this clone: Antigen: not known.

The study ran its PCR with 60 Vbeta and 13 Jbeta primers. TCRdb's copy holds only in-frame clones and misses some; the assay was immunoSEQ multiplex PCR. The sample has about 140,000 clones; roughly 80% are singletons. The sequenced sample consisted of PBMCs. The sequence came from a female donor in good health and CMV-seronegative. The chain has TRBV7-2 and TRBJ2-3; 13 bases map to TRBD2. The CDR3 here is CASSLILAGGISTDTQYF. The CDR3 DNA follows: TGTGCCAGCAGCTTAATACTAGCGGGGGGGATTAGCACAGATACGCAGTATTTT.